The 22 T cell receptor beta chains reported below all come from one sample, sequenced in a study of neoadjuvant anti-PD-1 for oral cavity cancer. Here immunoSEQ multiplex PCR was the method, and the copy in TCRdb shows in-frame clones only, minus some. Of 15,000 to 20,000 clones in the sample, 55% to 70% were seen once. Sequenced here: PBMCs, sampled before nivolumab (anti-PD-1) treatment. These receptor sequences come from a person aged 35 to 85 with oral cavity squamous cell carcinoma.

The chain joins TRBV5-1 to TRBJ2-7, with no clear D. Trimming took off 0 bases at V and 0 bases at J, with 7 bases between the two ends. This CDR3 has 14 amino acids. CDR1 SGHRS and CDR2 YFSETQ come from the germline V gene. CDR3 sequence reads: CASSLVYSSYEQYF. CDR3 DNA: TGCGCCAGCAGCTTGGTATATAGCTCCTACGAGCAGTACTTC.

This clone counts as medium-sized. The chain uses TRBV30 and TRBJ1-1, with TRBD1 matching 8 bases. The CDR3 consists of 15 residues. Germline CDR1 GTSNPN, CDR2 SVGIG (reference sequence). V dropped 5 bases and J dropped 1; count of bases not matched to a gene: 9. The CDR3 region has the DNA TGTGCCTGGGCACCCGGGACAGGATGGAACACTGAAGCTTTCTTT. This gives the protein CAWAPGTGWNTEAFF.

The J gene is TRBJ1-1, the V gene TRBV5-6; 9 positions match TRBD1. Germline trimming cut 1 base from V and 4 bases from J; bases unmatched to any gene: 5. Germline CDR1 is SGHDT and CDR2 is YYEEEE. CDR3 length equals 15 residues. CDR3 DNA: TGTGCCAGCAGCTTGTTAGGACAGGGGACCACTGAAGCTTTCTTT. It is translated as CASSLLGQGTTEAFF.

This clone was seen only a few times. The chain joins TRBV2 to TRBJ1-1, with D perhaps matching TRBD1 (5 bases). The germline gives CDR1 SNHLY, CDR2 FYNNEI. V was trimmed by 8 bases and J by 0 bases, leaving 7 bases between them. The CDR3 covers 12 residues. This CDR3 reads CASYRLNTEAFF. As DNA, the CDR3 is TGTGCCAGCTACAGGCTGAACACTGAAGCTTTCTTT.

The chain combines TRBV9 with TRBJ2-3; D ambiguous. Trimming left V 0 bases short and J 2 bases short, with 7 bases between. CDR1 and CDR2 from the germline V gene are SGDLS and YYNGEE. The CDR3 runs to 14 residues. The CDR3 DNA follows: TGTGCCAGCAGCGTAGCCAGGTTCACAGATACGCAGTATTTT. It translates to CASSVARFTDTQYF.

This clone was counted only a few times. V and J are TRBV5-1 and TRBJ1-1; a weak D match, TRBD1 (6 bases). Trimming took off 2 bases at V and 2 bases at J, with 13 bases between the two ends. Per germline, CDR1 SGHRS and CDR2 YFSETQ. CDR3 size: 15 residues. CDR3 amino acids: CASSFSGDLNTEAFF. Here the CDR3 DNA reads TGCGCCAGCAGCTTTTCAGGGGATCTAAACACTGAAGCTTTCTTT.

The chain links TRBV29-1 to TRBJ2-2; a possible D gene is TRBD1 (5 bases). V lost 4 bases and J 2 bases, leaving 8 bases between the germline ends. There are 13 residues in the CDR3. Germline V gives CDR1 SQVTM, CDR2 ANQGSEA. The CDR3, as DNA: TGCAGCGTTGTTAGGGGAAACACCGGGGAGCTGTTTTTT. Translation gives CSVVRGNTGELFF.

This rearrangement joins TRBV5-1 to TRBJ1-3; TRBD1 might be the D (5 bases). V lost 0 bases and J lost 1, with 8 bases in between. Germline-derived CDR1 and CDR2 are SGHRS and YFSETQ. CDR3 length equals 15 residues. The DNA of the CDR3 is TGCGCCAGCAGCTTGGAGCCAGGGTCTGGAAACACCATATATTTT. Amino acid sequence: CASSLEPGSGNTIYF.

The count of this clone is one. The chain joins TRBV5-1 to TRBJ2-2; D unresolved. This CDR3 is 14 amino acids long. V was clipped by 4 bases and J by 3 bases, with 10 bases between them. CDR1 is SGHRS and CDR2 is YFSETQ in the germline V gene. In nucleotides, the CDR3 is TGCGCCAGCAGCCTGTCCGGAGACACCGGGGAGCTGTTTTTT. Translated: CASSLSGDTGELFF.

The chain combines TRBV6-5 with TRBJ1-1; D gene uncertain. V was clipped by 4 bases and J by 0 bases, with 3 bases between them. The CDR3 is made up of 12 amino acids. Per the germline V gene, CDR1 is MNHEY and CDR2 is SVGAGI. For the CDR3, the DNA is TGTGCCAGCAGTTCAGTGAACACTGAAGCTTTCTTT. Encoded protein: CASSSVNTEAFF.

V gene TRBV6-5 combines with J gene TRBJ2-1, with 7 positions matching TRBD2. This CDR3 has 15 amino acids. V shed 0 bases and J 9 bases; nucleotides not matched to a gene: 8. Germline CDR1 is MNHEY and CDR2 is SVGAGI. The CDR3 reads CASSYSRTSMREQFF. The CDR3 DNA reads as TGTGCCAGCAGTTACTCCCGGACTAGTATGCGTGAGCAGTTCTTC.

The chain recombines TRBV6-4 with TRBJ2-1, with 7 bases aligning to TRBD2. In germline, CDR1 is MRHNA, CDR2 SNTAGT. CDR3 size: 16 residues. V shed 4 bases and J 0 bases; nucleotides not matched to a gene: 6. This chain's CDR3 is CASSAQAGISYNEQFF. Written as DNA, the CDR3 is TGTGCCAGCAGTGCTCAAGCGGGAATCTCCTACAATGAGCAGTTCTTC.

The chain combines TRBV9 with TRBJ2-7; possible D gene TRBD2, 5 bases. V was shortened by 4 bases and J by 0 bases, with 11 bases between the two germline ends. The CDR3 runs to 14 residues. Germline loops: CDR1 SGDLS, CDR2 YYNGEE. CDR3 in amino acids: CASSPRTSSYEQYF. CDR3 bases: TGTGCCAGCAGCCCCAGAACTAGCTCCTACGAGCAGTACTTC. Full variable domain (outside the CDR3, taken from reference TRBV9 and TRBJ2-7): DSGVTQTPKHLITATGQRVTLRCSPRSGDLSVYWYQQSLDQGLQFLIQYYNGEERAKGNILERFSAQQFPDLHSELNLSSLELGDSALYFCASSPRTSSYEQYFGPGTRLTVT.

CDR3 nucleotide sequence: TGTGCCAGCAGCTCCGGACAGGGAATTGAAGCTTTCTTT. This gives the protein CASSSGQGIEAFF. The gene calls are TRBV13 and TRBJ1-1, with TRBD1 matching over 8 bases. V trimming: 4 bases; J trimming: 7 bases; junction bases outside the gene matches: 5. The CDR3 has 13 residues. CDR1 and CDR2 from the germline V gene are PRHDT and FYEKMQ (reference sequence).

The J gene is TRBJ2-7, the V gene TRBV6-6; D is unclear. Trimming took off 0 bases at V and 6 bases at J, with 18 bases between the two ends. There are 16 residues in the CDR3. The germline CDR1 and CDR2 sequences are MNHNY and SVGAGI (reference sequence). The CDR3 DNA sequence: TGTGCCAGCAGTTACTCGATGTGGGGAAAGTCGGGCGAGCAGTACTTC. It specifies CASSYSMWGKSGEQYF.

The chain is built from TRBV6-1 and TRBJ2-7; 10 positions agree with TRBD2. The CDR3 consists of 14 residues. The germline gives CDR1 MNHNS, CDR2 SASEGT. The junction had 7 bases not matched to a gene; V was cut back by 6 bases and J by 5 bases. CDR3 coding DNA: TGTGCCAGCAGAGTAGCGGGAGGTCCCAACGAGCAGTACTTC. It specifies CASRVAGGPNEQYF.

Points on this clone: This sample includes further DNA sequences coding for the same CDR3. This chain's CDR3 is CASSYSGSFSYEQYF. Here the CDR3 DNA reads TGTGCCAGCAGTTACTCGGGCAGCTTCTCCTACGAGCAGTACTTC. The rearrangement uses TRBV6-5 and TRBJ2-7, with D unclear. The CDR3 consists of 15 residues. Germline-derived CDR1 and CDR2 are MNHEY and SVGAGI. The V and J ends lost 0 bases and 0 bases respectively, with 9 bases between them.

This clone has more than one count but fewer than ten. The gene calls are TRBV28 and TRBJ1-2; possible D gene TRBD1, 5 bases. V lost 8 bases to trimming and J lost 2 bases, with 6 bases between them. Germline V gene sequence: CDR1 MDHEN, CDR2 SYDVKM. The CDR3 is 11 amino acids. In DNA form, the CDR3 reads TGTGCCAGCGGGGGGAACTATGGCTACACCTTC. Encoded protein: CASGGNYGYTF.

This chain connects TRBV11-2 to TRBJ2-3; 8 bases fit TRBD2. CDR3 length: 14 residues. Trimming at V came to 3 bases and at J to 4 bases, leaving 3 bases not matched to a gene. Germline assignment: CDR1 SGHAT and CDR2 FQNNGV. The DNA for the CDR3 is TGTGCCAGCAGCTTTAGCGGGACCTCAGATACGCAGTATTTT. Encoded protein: CASSFSGTSDTQYF.

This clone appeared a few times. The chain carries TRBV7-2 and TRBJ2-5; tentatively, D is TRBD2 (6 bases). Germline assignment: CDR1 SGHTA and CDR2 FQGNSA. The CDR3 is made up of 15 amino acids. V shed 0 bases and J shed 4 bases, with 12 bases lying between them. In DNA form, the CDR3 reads TGTGCCAGCAGCTTAGCGCTACGGCGGGGAGAGACCCAGTACTTC. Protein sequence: CASSLALRRGETQYF.

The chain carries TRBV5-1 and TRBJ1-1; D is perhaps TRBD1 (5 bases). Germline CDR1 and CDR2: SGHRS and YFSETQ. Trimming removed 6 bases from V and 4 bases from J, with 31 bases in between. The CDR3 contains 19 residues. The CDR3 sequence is CASKRRTGPSGSSVTEAFF. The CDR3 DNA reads TGCGCCAGCAAAAGGAGAACGGGACCGAGCGGATCCTCGGTCACTGAAGCTTTCTTT.

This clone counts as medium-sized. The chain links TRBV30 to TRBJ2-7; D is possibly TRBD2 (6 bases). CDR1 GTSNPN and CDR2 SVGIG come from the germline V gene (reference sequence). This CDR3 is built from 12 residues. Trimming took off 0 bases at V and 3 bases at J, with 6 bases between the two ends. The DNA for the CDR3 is TGTGCCTGGAGTGTGGAGGGCTACGAGCAGTACTTC. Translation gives CAWSVEGYEQYF.